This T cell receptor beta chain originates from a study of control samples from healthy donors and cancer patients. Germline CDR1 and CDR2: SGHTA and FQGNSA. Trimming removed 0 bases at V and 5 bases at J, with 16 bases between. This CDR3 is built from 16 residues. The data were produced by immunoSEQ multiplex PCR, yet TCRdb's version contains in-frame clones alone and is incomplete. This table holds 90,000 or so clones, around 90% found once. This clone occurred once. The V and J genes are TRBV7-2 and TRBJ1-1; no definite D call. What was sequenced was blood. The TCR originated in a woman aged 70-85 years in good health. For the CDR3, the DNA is TGTGCCAGCAGCTTAGCTTTCGGGATACCGGGTACTGAAGCTTTCTTT. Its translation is CASSLAFGIPGTEAFF.